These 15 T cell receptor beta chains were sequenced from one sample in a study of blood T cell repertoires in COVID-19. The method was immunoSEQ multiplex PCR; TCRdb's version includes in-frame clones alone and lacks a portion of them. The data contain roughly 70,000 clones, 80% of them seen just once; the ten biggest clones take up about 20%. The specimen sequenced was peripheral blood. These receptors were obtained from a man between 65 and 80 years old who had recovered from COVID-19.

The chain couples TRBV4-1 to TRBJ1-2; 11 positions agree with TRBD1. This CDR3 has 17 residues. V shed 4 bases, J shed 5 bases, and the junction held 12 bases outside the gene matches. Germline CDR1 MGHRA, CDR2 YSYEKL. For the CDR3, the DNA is TGCGCCAGCAGCCCCCTTATGGGGGACAGGGGGAGTTATGGCTACACCTTC. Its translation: CASSPLMGDRGSYGYTF.

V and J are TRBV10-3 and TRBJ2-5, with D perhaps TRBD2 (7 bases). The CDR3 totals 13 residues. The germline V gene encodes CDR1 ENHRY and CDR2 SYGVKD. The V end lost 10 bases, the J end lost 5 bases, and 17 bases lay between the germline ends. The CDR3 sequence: CATKGEGRETQYF. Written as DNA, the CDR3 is TGTGCCACCAAGGGGGAGGGACGGGAGACCCAGTACTTC.

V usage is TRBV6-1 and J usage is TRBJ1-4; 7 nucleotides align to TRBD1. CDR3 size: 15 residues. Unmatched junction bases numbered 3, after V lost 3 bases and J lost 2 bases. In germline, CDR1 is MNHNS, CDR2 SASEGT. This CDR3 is CASSDPTGTNEKLFF. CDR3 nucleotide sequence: TGTGCCAGCAGTGACCCGACAGGGACTAATGAAAAACTGTTTTTT.

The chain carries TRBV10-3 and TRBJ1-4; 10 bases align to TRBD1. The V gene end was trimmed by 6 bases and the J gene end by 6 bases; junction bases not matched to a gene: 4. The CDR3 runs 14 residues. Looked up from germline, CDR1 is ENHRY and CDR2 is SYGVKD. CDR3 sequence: CAIRDGTGDEKLFF. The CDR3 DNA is TGTGCCATCAGAGACGGGACAGGGGATGAAAAACTGTTTTTT.

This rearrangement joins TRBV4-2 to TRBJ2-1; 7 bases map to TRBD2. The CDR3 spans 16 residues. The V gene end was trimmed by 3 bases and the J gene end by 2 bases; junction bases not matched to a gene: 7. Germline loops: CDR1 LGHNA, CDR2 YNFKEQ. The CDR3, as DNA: TGTGCCAGCAGCCATCCGGCTAGCGGAACCTACAATGAGCAGTTCTTC. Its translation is CASSHPASGTYNEQFF.

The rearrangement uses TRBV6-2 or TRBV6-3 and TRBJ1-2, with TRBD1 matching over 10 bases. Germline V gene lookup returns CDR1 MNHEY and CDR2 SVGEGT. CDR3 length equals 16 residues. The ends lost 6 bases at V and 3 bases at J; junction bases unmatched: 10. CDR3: CASSTGQGYRYYGYTF. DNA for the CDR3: TGTGCCAGCAGCACGGGACAGGGGTATCGGTACTATGGCTACACCTTC.

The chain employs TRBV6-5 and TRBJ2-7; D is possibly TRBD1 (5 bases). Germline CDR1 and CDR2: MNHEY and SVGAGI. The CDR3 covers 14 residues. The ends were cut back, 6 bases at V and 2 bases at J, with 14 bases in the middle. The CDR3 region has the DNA TGTGCCAGCAGAAAATTCCAGGGAACCTACGAGCAGTACTTC. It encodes CASRKFQGTYEQYF.

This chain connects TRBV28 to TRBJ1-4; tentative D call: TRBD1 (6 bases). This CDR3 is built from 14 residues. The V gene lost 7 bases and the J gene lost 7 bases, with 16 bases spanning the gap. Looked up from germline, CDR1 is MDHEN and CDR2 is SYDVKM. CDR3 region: CASTARGAGEKLFF. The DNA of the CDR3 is TGTGCCAGCACCGCGCGGGGGGCAGGTGAAAAACTGTTTTTT.

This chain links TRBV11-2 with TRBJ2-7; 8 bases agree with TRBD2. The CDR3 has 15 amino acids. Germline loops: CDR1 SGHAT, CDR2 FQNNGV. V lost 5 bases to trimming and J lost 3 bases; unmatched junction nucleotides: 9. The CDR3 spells CASSTSTSAFYEQYF. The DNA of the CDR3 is TGTGCCAGCAGCACATCGACTAGCGCCTTCTACGAGCAGTACTTC.

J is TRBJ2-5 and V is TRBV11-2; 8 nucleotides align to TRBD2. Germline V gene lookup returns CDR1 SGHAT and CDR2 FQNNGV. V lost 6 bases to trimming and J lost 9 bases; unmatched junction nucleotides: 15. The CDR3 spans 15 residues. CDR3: CASSGSAGGPGAQYF. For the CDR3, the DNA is TGTGCCAGCAGTGGTTCCGCGGGGGGCCCGGGGGCCCAGTACTTC.

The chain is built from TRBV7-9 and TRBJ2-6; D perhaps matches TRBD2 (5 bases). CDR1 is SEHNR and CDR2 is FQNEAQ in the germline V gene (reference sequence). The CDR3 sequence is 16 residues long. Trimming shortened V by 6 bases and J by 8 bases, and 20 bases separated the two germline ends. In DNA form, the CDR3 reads TGTGCCAGCAGTCATCACACGGGGAAATTGACCAACGTCCTGACTTTC. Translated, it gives CASSHHTGKLTNVLTF.

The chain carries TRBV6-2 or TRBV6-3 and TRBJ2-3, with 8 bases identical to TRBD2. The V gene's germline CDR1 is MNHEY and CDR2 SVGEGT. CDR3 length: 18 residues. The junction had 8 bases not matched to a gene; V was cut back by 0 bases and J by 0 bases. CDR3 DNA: TGTGCCAGCAGTTACTCTGGCGGGGGGCCTCGAAGCACAGATACGCAGTATTTT. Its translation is CASSYSGGGPRSTDTQYF.

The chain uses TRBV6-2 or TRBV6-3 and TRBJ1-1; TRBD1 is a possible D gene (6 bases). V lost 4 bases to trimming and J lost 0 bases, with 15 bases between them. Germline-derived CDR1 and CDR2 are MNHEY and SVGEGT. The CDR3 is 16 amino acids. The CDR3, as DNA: TGTGCCAGCAGTTCCGGTTTCACAGGGTTGAACACTGAAGCTTTCTTT. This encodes CASSSGFTGLNTEAFF.

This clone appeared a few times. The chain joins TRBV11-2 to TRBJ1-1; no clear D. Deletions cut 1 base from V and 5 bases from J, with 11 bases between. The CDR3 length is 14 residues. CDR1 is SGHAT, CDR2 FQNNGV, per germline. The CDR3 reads CASSLVISETEAFF. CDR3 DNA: TGTGCCAGCAGCTTAGTGATCTCGGAGACTGAAGCTTTCTTT. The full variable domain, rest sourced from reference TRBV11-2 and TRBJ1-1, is EAGVAQSPRYKIIEKRQSVAFWCNPISGHATLYWYQQILGQGPKLLIQFQNNGVVDDSQLPKDRFSAERLKGVDSTLKIQPAKLEDSAVYLCASSLVISETEAFFGQGTRLTVV.

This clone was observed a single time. CDR3 sequence: CASSAGRANTGELFF. The CDR3, as DNA: TGTGCCAGCAGTGCGGGAAGAGCGAACACCGGGGAGCTGTTTTTT. The chain recombines TRBV27 with TRBJ2-2; possibly TRBD2 for D (6 bases). CDR3 size: 15 residues. Germline V lookup: CDR1 MNHEY, CDR2 SMNVEV (reference sequence). Trimming left V 5 bases short and J 0 bases short, with 10 bases between.